A selection of T cell receptor beta chains follows, all from one sample in a study of cytomegalovirus exposure and HLA in healthy donors. Some clones are missing from TCRdb's copy, which holds only in-frame ones; the method was immunoSEQ multiplex PCR. The sample lists roughly 330,000 clones, around 87% occurring once. The sequenced sample was PBMCs. The receptors stem from a woman in her 30s in good health and CMV-seropositive. CDR3s include the opening cysteine and the closing phenylalanine or tryptophan. The D gene is left open where the match is weak. The listing skips clone size in some rows; elsewhere it reads once, few, many or a size class.

abundance: .; v_gene: TRBV28; d_gene: .; j_gene: TRBJ2-7; CDR3aa: CASSLPTISPYEQYF; CDR3nt: TGTGCCAGCAGCCTCCCAACAATTAGCCCCTACGAGCAGTACTTC
abundance: .; v_gene: TRBV11-2; d_gene: .; j_gene: TRBJ2-7; CDR3aa: CASSLDMEQYF; CDR3nt: TGTGCCAGCAGCTTAGATATGGAGCAGTACTTC
abundance: .; v_gene: TRBV7-6; d_gene: .; j_gene: TRBJ2-2; CDR3aa: CASSLAGGLGAGELFF; CDR3nt: TGTGCCAGCAGCTTAGCGGGGGGACTGGGGGCCGGGGAGCTGTTTTTT
abundance: .; v_gene: TRBV14; d_gene: .; j_gene: TRBJ1-5; CDR3aa: CASSQDFGTLSNQPQHF; CDR3nt: TGTGCCAGCAGCCAAGATTTCGGGACTTTGTCCAATCAGCCCCAGCATTTT
abundance: once; v_gene: TRBV30; d_gene: .; j_gene: TRBJ1-5; CDR3aa: CAWSEGRDQPQHF; CDR3nt: TGTGCCTGGAGTGAGGGTAGGGATCAGCCCCAGCATTTT
abundance: .; v_gene: TRBV5-1; d_gene: .; j_gene: TRBJ1-1; CDR3aa: CASSLVVGTEAFF; CDR3nt: TGCGCCAGCAGCTTGGTTGTGGGGACTGAAGCTTTCTTT
abundance: once; v_gene: TRBV19; d_gene: .; j_gene: TRBJ1-2; CDR3aa: CASTRDRMDYGYTF; CDR3nt: TGTGCCAGTACCCGAGACAGGATGGACTATGGCTACACCTTC
abundance: .; v_gene: TRBV27; d_gene: .; j_gene: TRBJ1-4; CDR3aa: CASTQRGGTNEKLFF; CDR3nt: TGTGCCAGCACCCAACGCGGGGGAACTAATGAAAAACTGTTTTTT
abundance: .; v_gene: TRBV27; d_gene: .; j_gene: TRBJ1-5; CDR3aa: CASSRGLGGLNQPQHF; CDR3nt: TGTGCCAGCAGTAGGGGGTTAGGGGGGCTAAATCAGCCCCAGCATTTT
abundance: many; v_gene: TRBV7-8; d_gene: .; j_gene: TRBJ1-2; CDR3aa: CASSLAQGGYGYTF; CDR3nt: TGTGCCAGCAGCTTAGCGCAGGGAGGGTATGGCTACACCTTC
abundance: .; v_gene: TRBV6-5; d_gene: TRBD2; j_gene: TRBJ2-1; CDR3aa: CASSYSSAGGLFF; CDR3nt: TGTGCCAGCAGTTACTCGTCGGCGGGGGGGCTTTTCTTC
abundance: .; v_gene: TRBV2; d_gene: .; j_gene: TRBJ2-7; CDR3aa: CASNPGRFYEQYF; CDR3nt: TGTGCCAGCAACCCAGGGCGGTTCTACGAGCAGTACTTC
abundance: .; v_gene: TRBV30; d_gene: TRBD1; j_gene: TRBJ1-2; CDR3aa: CARLGTAANYGYTF; CDR3nt: TGTGCCAGACTCGGGACAGCTGCTAACTATGGCTACACCTTC
abundance: once; v_gene: TRBV6-1; d_gene: .; j_gene: TRBJ1-1; CDR3aa: CASSEVPLLVQAFF; CDR3nt: TGTGCCAGCAGTGAAGTACCCCTCTTGGTTCAGGCTTTCTTT
abundance: .; v_gene: TRBV18; d_gene: .; j_gene: TRBJ2-2; CDR3aa: CASSPVGQPNTGELFF; CDR3nt: TGTGCCAGCTCACCAGTAGGCCAGCCGAACACCGGGGAGCTGTTTTTT
abundance: .; v_gene: TRBV5-1; d_gene: .; j_gene: TRBJ2-7; CDR3aa: CASSLEGLSSYEQYF; CDR3nt: TGCGCCAGCAGCTTGGAGGGGTTAAGCTCCTACGAGCAGTACTTC
abundance: .; v_gene: TRBV11-1; d_gene: .; j_gene: TRBJ2-7; CDR3aa: CASSFRDSYYEQYF; CDR3nt: TGTGCCAGCAGCTTTCGGGACTCCTACTACGAGCAGTACTTC
abundance: .; v_gene: TRBV28; d_gene: .; j_gene: TRBJ2-1; CDR3aa: CASSFFSGVNEQFF; CDR3nt: TGTGCCAGCAGTTTCTTTTCCGGGGTAAATGAGCAGTTCTTC
abundance: .; v_gene: TRBV19; d_gene: TRBD1; j_gene: TRBJ2-7; CDR3aa: CASSPTGQGAHEQYF; CDR3nt: TGTGCCAGTAGTCCCACGGGACAGGGAGCTCACGAGCAGTACTTC
abundance: once; v_gene: TRBV6-5; d_gene: .; j_gene: TRBJ1-2; CDR3aa: CASRPHRTYGYTF; CDR3nt: TGTGCCAGCAGGCCACACCGCACCTATGGCTACACCTTC
abundance: .; v_gene: TRBV5-1; d_gene: TRBD2; j_gene: TRBJ2-1; CDR3aa: CASSQQRGWSNEQFF; CDR3nt: TGCGCCAGCAGCCAGCAGCGGGGGTGGTCAAATGAGCAGTTCTTC
abundance: .; v_gene: TRBV10-3; d_gene: TRBD1; j_gene: TRBJ1-1; CDR3aa: CAISDLTGGNTEAFF; CDR3nt: TGTGCCATCAGTGACCTGACAGGGGGGAACACTGAAGCTTTCTTT
abundance: .; v_gene: TRBV2; d_gene: TRBD2; j_gene: TRBJ2-1; CDR3aa: CASKREPSSYNEQFF; CDR3nt: TGTGCCAGTAAGCGGGAGCCGAGCTCCTACAATGAGCAGTTCTTC
abundance: .; v_gene: TRBV5-4; d_gene: TRBD2; j_gene: TRBJ2-5; CDR3aa: CASSLAGGQETQYF; CDR3nt: TGTGCCAGCAGCTTGGCGGGGGGCCAAGAGACCCAGTACTTC
abundance: once; v_gene: TRBV7-3; d_gene: TRBD1; j_gene: TRBJ2-2; CDR3aa: CASSRPGGTGELFF; CDR3nt: TGTGCCAGCTCAAGACCAGGGGGCACCGGGGAGCTGTTTTTT
abundance: .; v_gene: TRBV4-3; d_gene: TRBD2; j_gene: TRBJ2-1; CDR3aa: CASSQDRAGGKEQFF; CDR3nt: TGCGCCAGCAGCCAAGACAGAGCGGGAGGTAAGGAGCAGTTCTTC
abundance: .; v_gene: TRBV5-6; d_gene: TRBD1; j_gene: TRBJ2-7; CDR3aa: CASNGQGEYEQYF; CDR3nt: TGTGCCAGCAACGGACAGGGGGAATACGAGCAGTACTTC
abundance: .; v_gene: TRBV7-7; d_gene: TRBD2; j_gene: TRBJ2-5; CDR3aa: CASTPGLAGGQETQYF; CDR3nt: TGTGCCAGCACCCCCGGACTAGCGGGGGGACAAGAGACCCAGTACTTC
abundance: .; v_gene: TRBV9; d_gene: TRBD2; j_gene: TRBJ2-1; CDR3aa: CASSVELAGVGNEQFF; CDR3nt: TGTGCCAGCAGCGTAGAACTAGCGGGAGTTGGCAATGAGCAGTTCTTC
abundance: .; v_gene: TRBV6-5; d_gene: .; j_gene: TRBJ1-2; CDR3aa: CASSYGGYYGYTF; CDR3nt: TGTGCCAGCAGTTACGGGGGATACTATGGCTACACCTTC
abundance: .; v_gene: TRBV6-5; d_gene: TRBD1; j_gene: TRBJ2-3; CDR3aa: CASSYSGDRPLGTQYF; CDR3nt: TGTGCCAGCAGTTACTCCGGGGACAGGCCCTTGGGTACGCAGTATTTT
abundance: .; v_gene: TRBV28; d_gene: .; j_gene: TRBJ1-2; CDR3aa: CASSAARTGYTF; CDR3nt: TGTGCCAGCAGCGCCGCTCGCACCGGCTACACCTTC
abundance: few; v_gene: TRBV2; d_gene: .; j_gene: TRBJ1-5; CDR3aa: CASSVGGSNQPQHF; CDR3nt: TGTGCCAGCAGTGTGGGGGGGAGCAATCAGCCCCAGCATTTT
abundance: .; v_gene: TRBV6-5; d_gene: TRBD1; j_gene: TRBJ1-1; CDR3aa: CASSYIPGGTEAFF; CDR3nt: TGTGCCAGCAGTTACATCCCAGGGGGTACTGAAGCTTTCTTT
abundance: .; v_gene: TRBV7-2; d_gene: .; j_gene: TRBJ1-2; CDR3aa: CASSFGVTYGYTF; CDR3nt: TGTGCCAGCAGCTTCGGGGTCACCTATGGCTACACCTTC
abundance: .; v_gene: TRBV4-2; d_gene: .; j_gene: TRBJ2-7; CDR3aa: CASSYSYEQYF; CDR3nt: TGTGCCAGCAGCTATTCCTACGAGCAGTACTTC
abundance: once; v_gene: TRBV29-1; d_gene: TRBD1; j_gene: TRBJ2-1; CDR3aa: CSVAVGQIYNEQFF; CDR3nt: TGCAGCGTTGCCGTGGGACAGATCTACAATGAGCAGTTCTTC
abundance: .; v_gene: TRBV4-1; d_gene: .; j_gene: TRBJ2-1; CDR3aa: CASSPRQGGYNEQFF; CDR3nt: TGCGCCAGCAGCCCACGACAGGGAGGCTACAATGAGCAGTTCTTC
abundance: .; v_gene: TRBV9; d_gene: TRBD2; j_gene: TRBJ2-7; CDR3aa: CASSVYPGGQEQYF; CDR3nt: TGTGCCAGCAGCGTATATCCGGGAGGGCAGGAGCAGTACTTC
abundance: .; v_gene: TRBV11-2; d_gene: .; j_gene: TRBJ1-5; CDR3aa: CASSQGQPDQPQHF; CDR3nt: TGTGCCAGCAGCCAAGGACAGCCGGACCAGCCCCAGCATTTT
abundance: once; v_gene: TRBV28; d_gene: .; j_gene: TRBJ2-5; CDR3aa: CASSSQDRPRGRNNQETQYF; CDR3nt: TGTGCCAGCAGTTCTCAGGATCGGCCCCGGGGACGGAACAATCAAGAGACCCAGTACTTC
abundance: .; v_gene: TRBV13; d_gene: TRBD2; j_gene: TRBJ2-1; CDR3aa: CASSAPGLAESYNEQFF; CDR3nt: TGTGCCAGCAGCGCGCCGGGACTAGCGGAATCCTACAATGAGCAGTTCTTC
abundance: .; v_gene: TRBV20-1; d_gene: .; j_gene: TRBJ2-5; CDR3aa: CSVPWGETQYF; CDR3nt: TGCAGTGTCCCCTGGGGCGAGACCCAGTACTTC
abundance: .; v_gene: TRBV4-3; d_gene: .; j_gene: TRBJ1-5; CDR3aa: CASSQDRYSNQPQHF; CDR3nt: TGCGCCAGCAGCCAAGACAGATATAGCAATCAGCCCCAGCATTTT
abundance: .; v_gene: TRBV2; d_gene: .; j_gene: TRBJ1-4; CDR3aa: CASTGYSSLTNEKLFF; CDR3nt: TGTGCCAGCACCGGCTATTCTAGCTTGACTAATGAAAAACTGTTTTTT
abundance: .; v_gene: TRBV7-9; d_gene: .; j_gene: TRBJ2-5; CDR3aa: CASSSRSQETQYF; CDR3nt: TGTGCCAGCAGCTCACGGTCCCAAGAGACCCAGTACTTC
abundance: once; v_gene: TRBV30; d_gene: TRBD2; j_gene: TRBJ2-4; CDR3aa: CAWSVVPWTSGLNIQYF; CDR3nt: TGTGCCTGGAGTGTTGTACCCTGGACTAGCGGACTAAACATTCAGTACTTC
abundance: .; v_gene: TRBV7-8; d_gene: TRBD1; j_gene: TRBJ2-7; CDR3aa: CASSKGDRGYEQYF; CDR3nt: TGTGCCAGCAGCAAAGGGGACAGGGGCTACGAGCAGTACTTC
abundance: .; v_gene: TRBV5-1; d_gene: .; j_gene: TRBJ2-7; CDR3aa: CASYAETNTYEQYF; CDR3nt: TGCGCTAGCTATGCGGAGACTAATACCTACGAGCAGTACTTC